These T cell receptor beta chains were read from a single sample in a study of T cells after yellow fever vaccination. MiXCR, run by TCRdb on the 5' RACE reads, gives a single entry per CDR3 protein. The repertoire holds about 300,000 distinct CDR3 sequences, with roughly 7% as singletons. This sample comprised PBMCs, obtained roughly seven weeks after the first yellow fever vaccination. These receptors originate from a man aged 18-30 years who received the YFV17D yellow fever vaccine. Both conserved end residues are part of each CDR3. The order of the fields is V gene, J gene, CDR3 protein.

>TRBV6-2/TRBV6-3|TRBJ1-6
CASSYFGTGRPGVGNSPLHF
>TRBV20-1|TRBJ1-2
CSASVDTYGYTF
>TRBV20-1|TRBJ2-7
CSATPRPASYEQYF
>TRBV6-1|TRBJ2-7
CASSRSGFYEQYF
>TRBV5-1|TRBJ2-7
CASSLVGRVSYEQYF
>TRBV4-2|TRBJ2-1
CASSHQTGQENEQFF
>TRBV7-2|TRBJ2-7
CASSAGVSYEQYF
>TRBV7-2|TRBJ2-3
CASSFIGSADTQYF
>TRBV4-1|TRBJ1-1
CASSLVGGVAEAFF
>TRBV6-4|TRBJ2-3
CASSPTGGGTDTQYF
>TRBV5-1|TRBJ1-1
CASSWGGADTEAFF
>TRBV10-3|TRBJ2-1
CAISLGTYEQFF
>TRBV20-1|TRBJ1-6
CSAREPPLTPLHF
>TRBV19|TRBJ2-3
CASSIEYEGPGTDTQYF
>TRBV18|TRBJ2-5
CASSLEFKETQYF
>TRBV7-2|TRBJ1-3
CASSLVPSSSGNTIYF